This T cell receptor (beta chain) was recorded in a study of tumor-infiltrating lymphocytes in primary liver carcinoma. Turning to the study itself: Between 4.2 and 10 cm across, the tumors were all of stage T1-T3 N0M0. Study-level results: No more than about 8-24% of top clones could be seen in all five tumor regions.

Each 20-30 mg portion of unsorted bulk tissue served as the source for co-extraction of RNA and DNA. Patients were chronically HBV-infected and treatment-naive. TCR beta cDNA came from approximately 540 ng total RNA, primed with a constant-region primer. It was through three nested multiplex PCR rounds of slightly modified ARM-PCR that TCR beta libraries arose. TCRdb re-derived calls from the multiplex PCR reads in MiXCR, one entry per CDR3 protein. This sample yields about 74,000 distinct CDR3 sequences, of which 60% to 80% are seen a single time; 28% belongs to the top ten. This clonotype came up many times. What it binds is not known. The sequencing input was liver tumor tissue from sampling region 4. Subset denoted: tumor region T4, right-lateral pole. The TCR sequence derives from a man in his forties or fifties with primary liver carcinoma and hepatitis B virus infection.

CDR3 amino acids: CAISAGQGNSPLHF. The CDR3 DNA follows: TGTGCCATCAGTGCTGGACAGGGGAATTCACCCCTCCACTTT. The V gene is TRBV10-3, the J gene TRBJ1-6; 9 bases map to TRBD1. The CDR3 runs to 14 residues. Unmatched junction bases numbered 2, after V lost 4 bases and J lost 7 bases. Germline V gene lookup returns CDR1 ENHRY and CDR2 SYGVKD.